These T cell receptor beta chains were read from a single sample in a study of blood T cell repertoires in COVID-19. The protocol was immunoSEQ multiplex PCR, while the TCRdb copy is restricted to in-frame clones and leaves out a portion. The sample records more than 50,000 clones, roughly nine tenths being singletons. The sequenced sample consisted of peripheral blood. Receptors were obtained from a man between 60 and 75 years old with active COVID-19. CDR3s include the opening cysteine and the closing phenylalanine or tryptophan. The D gene is left open where the match is weak. Size is stated for part of the rows, as once, few or many counts, or as a class when the clone is expanded.

abundance,d_gene,j_gene,v_gene,CDR3aa,CDR3nt
-,-,TRBJ2-1,TRBV4-2,CASSLGLQDNEQFF,TGTGCCAGCAGCCTAGGACTTCAAGACAATGAGCAGTTCTTC
-,-,TRBJ2-1,TRBV28,CASSLEGDEQFF,TGTGCCAGCAGTCTCGAAGGGGATGAGCAGTTCTTC
-,-,TRBJ2-7,TRBV5-6,CASSLFAGPAYEQYF,TGTGCCAGCAGCTTATTTGCGGGACCAGCCTACGAGCAGTACTTC
once,TRBD1,TRBJ1-5,TRBV27,CASSLSGSGTARHSNQPQHF,TGTGCCAGCAGTTTATCGGGGTCCGGGACAGCACGACATAGCAATCAGCCCCAGCATTTT
-,-,TRBJ2-2,TRBV5-5,CASSPGDPRTGELFF,TGTGCCAGCAGCCCGGGGGACCCCCGGACCGGGGAGCTGTTTTTT
-,TRBD2,TRBJ2-3,TRBV14,CASSQGRLAGGDTQYF,TGTGCCAGCAGCCAAGGTCGGTTAGCGGGAGGAGATACGCAGTATTTT
-,TRBD2,TRBJ2-1,TRBV27,CASSVSGSSYNEQFF,TGTGCCAGCAGCGTAAGCGGGAGCTCCTACAATGAGCAGTTCTTC
-,TRBD1,TRBJ1-2,TRBV6-5,CASSMDRGLGYTF,TGTGCCAGCAGTATGGACAGGGGGCTTGGCTACACCTTC
-,-,TRBJ2-5,TRBV7-8,CASSLEGKRQTQYF,TGTGCCAGCAGCTTAGAGGGGAAGAGGCAGACCCAGTACTTC
-,TRBD2,TRBJ2-3,TRBV30,CAWSSGGSFTDTQYF,TGTGCCTGGAGTAGTGGCGGGAGCTTCACAGATACGCAGTATTTT
few,TRBD1,TRBJ1-3,TRBV28,CASSFSRQGHSGNTIYF,TGTGCCAGCAGTTTTTCGAGACAGGGGCATTCTGGAAACACCATATATTTT
-,TRBD2,TRBJ2-1,TRBV12-5,CASGTYVTAGTSGRNNEQFF,TGTGCTAGTGGGACCTACGTGACAGCCGGGACTAGCGGGAGGAACAATGAGCAGTTCTTC
-,-,TRBJ1-2,TRBV4-2,CASSPFPANYGYTF,TGTGCCAGCAGCCCCTTCCCAGCTAACTATGGCTACACCTTC
-,-,TRBJ1-2,TRBV10-3,CAIRGGGQTAGYTF,TGTGCCATCAGGGGCGGGGGGCAGACTGCTGGCTACACCTTC
-,TRBD2,TRBJ2-3,TRBV28,CASSLGLTTDTQYF,TGTGCCAGCAGTCTGGGACTAACGACAGATACGCAGTATTTT
-,TRBD2,TRBJ2-7,TRBV6-2/TRBV6-3,CASSPGLRYEQYF,TGTGCCAGCAGTCCGGGACTACGATACGAGCAGTACTTC
-,TRBD1,TRBJ1-4,TRBV4-2,CASSQDRGKLFF,TGTGCCAGCAGCCAGGACAGGGGCAAACTGTTTTTT
once,-,TRBJ2-1,TRBV3-1/TRBV3-2,CASSQESPKRGNEQFF,TGTGCCAGCAGCCAAGAAAGTCCCAAACGGGGCAATGAGCAGTTCTTC
-,TRBD1,TRBJ2-1,TRBV7-2,CASSTRDRGYNEQFF,TGTGCCAGCAGCACCCGGGACAGGGGCTACAATGAGCAGTTCTTC
-,TRBD2,TRBJ2-1,TRBV5-4,CASQQGGNEQFF,TGTGCCAGCCAGCAGGGAGGGAATGAGCAGTTCTTC
-,TRBD2,TRBJ2-2,TRBV3-1/TRBV3-2,CASSQKGLAGAGELFF,TGTGCCAGCAGCCAAAAAGGGCTAGCGGGAGCCGGGGAGCTGTTTTTT
-,TRBD1,TRBJ1-6,TRBV3-1/TRBV3-2,CASSLNYRGRRNSPLHF,TGTGCCAGCAGCCTAAACTACAGGGGAAGACGCAATTCACCCCTCCACTTT
once,-,TRBJ1-2,TRBV28,CASSFPGNYGYTF,TGTGCCAGCAGTTTTCCAGGGAATTATGGCTACACCTTC
-,TRBD1,TRBJ2-3,TRBV27,CASNDRGSSTDTQYF,TGTGCCAGTAACGACAGGGGGTCTAGCACAGATACGCAGTATTTT
-,TRBD1,TRBJ2-1,TRBV7-8,CASSLNGGTGVEQFF,TGTGCCAGCAGCTTAAACGGTGGGACAGGGGTTGAGCAGTTCTTC
-,TRBD1,TRBJ1-3,TRBV13,CASSLGRQGGNTIYF,TGTGCCAGCAGCTTAGGCAGACAGGGAGGAAACACCATATATTTT
-,TRBD1,TRBJ1-1,TRBV20-1,CSASTGDTEAFF,TGCAGTGCTAGTACAGGGGACACTGAAGCTTTCTTT
-,-,TRBJ2-6,TRBV10-3,CAISGTPGANVLTF,TGTGCCATCTCAGGGACTCCCGGGGCCAACGTCCTGACTTTC
-,TRBD2,TRBJ2-3,TRBV7-9,CASSPHGGRVSDTQYF,TGTGCCAGCAGCCCCCACGGCGGGAGAGTATCAGATACGCAGTATTTT
-,TRBD1,TRBJ1-4,TRBV18,CASSRRTGGATNEKLFF,TGTGCCAGCTCACGGAGGACAGGCGGAGCAACTAATGAAAAACTGTTTTTT
-,-,TRBJ2-7,TRBV7-9,CASGGISGAAYEQYF,TGTGCCAGCGGGGGGATCTCTGGCGCCGCCTACGAGCAGTACTTC
-,-,TRBJ2-5,TRBV7-2,CASTLGVLETQYF,TGTGCCAGCACCTTAGGCGTGCTTGAGACCCAGTACTTC
-,-,TRBJ1-2,TRBV19,CASTNFYGYTF,TGTGCCAGTACGAACTTTTATGGCTACACCTTC
-,-,TRBJ2-5,TRBV19,CASSMTRLRETQYF,TGTGCCAGTAGTATGACACGGTTAAGGGAGACCCAGTACTTC
once,TRBD1,TRBJ1-6,TRBV29-1,CSVRTGDNSPLHF,TGCAGCGTTAGGACAGGCGATAATTCACCCCTCCACTTT
few,-,TRBJ1-3,TRBV7-2,CASSLQVSGNTIYF,TGTGCCAGCAGCTTACAGGTCTCTGGAAACACCATATATTTT
-,TRBD2,TRBJ2-1,TRBV5-4,CASSLTSGSYNEQFF,TGTGCCAGCAGCTTGACTAGCGGGAGCTACAATGAGCAGTTCTTC
-,-,TRBJ1-2,TRBV3-1/TRBV3-2,CASSHGGNYGYTF,TGTGCCAGCAGCCACGGCGGTAACTATGGCTACACCTTC
-,-,TRBJ2-1,TRBV13,CASSLGPTRYNEQFF,TGTGCCAGCAGCTTAGGGCCGACTAGGTACAATGAGCAGTTCTTC
-,TRBD2,TRBJ2-3,TRBV18,CASSLSGITDTQYF,TGTGCCAGCTCACTTAGCGGGATCACAGATACGCAGTATTTT
-,TRBD2,TRBJ2-7,TRBV6-5,CASSLASGWGQYF,TGTGCCAGCAGTTTGGCTAGCGGGTGGGGGCAGTACTTC
-,-,TRBJ2-7,TRBV19,CASSISRGPEQYF,TGTGCCAGTAGTATATCAAGAGGGCCCGAGCAGTACTTC
-,-,TRBJ2-5,TRBV7-2,CASSPGETQYF,TGTGCCAGCAGCCCAGGGGAGACCCAGTACTTC
-,-,TRBJ2-7,TRBV9,CASSVGRQTLEQYF,TGTGCCAGCAGCGTAGGCAGACAGACCCTGGAGCAGTACTTC
-,-,TRBJ2-7,TRBV5-1,CASSTGGTGTYEQYF,TGCGCCAGCAGCACTGGCGGGACGGGGACCTACGAGCAGTACTTC
once,TRBD1,TRBJ2-7,TRBV12-3/TRBV12-4,CASSLDRGREQYF,TGTGCCAGCAGCCTCGACAGGGGGCGCGAGCAGTACTTC
once,-,TRBJ1-1,TRBV28,CASNAGTEGVFVSAEAFF,TGTGCCAGCAACGCTGGAACAGAGGGGGTTTTCGTTTCCGCTGAAGCTTTCTTT
-,TRBD2,TRBJ2-3,TRBV6-6,CASGTSGRDGTDTQYF,TGTGCCAGCGGGACTAGCGGGAGGGATGGCACAGATACGCAGTATTTT
-,TRBD1,TRBJ1-5,TRBV19,CASSIPTDTGGVNQPQHF,TGTGCCAGTAGTATCCCAACCGACACAGGGGGCGTCAATCAGCCCCAGCATTTT
-,TRBD1,TRBJ2-2,TRBV10-3,CAISESTGKTGELFF,TGTGCCATCAGTGAGTCGACAGGGAAGACCGGGGAGCTGTTTTTT
-,TRBD1,TRBJ1-4,TRBV12-3/TRBV12-4,CASNTGGSEKLFF,TGTGCCAGCAATACAGGGGGCAGTGAAAAACTGTTTTTT
-,-,TRBJ2-7,TRBV11-2,CASSLINRAGYEQYF,TGTGCCAGCAGCTTAATTAACAGGGCCGGCTACGAGCAGTACTTC
-,TRBD1,TRBJ1-3,TRBV7-2,CASSFPTNPTGGSGNTIYF,TGTGCCAGCAGCTTCCCCACTAACCCCACAGGGGGCTCTGGAAACACCATATATTTT
-,TRBD2,TRBJ2-7,TRBV7-2,CASSLASGSAEQYF,TGTGCCAGCAGCTTAGCTAGCGGGAGTGCCGAGCAGTACTTC
-,-,TRBJ2-7,TRBV5-3,CVDGRGHEQYF,TGTGTGGACGGCAGGGGCCACGAGCAGTACTTC